The following is a T cell receptor (beta chain) sequence with its context. Its binding antigen is unknown. No per-base quality is available; no much larger clone lies one base away. The data stem from a study of lymphopenia after photon versus proton radiotherapy (dated by TCRdb to between 2018 and 2021). Study-level background: Photon and proton radiation therapy were compared by the study for their immunological effects in patients with gastrointestinal tumors who developed high-grade lymphopenia. A cohort of some 20 patients with gastrointestinal tumors who received either photon or proton therapy and subsequently developed lymphopenia was included. The goal of the study was to characterize the differences between the two radiation modalities in how they affect the immune system.

The full study reports these points: Across the cohort, a larger post-nadir drop in TCR diversity was inversely correlated with overall survival time among patients who died. The survival association was examined only in patients who died, and the authors described better survival with proton therapy as a possibility, not as a demonstrated result. After the lymphocyte count nadir, oligoclonal expansion, especially of CD8+ Temra cells, was observed in photon-treated repertoires, and the drop in diversity was driven by this expansion. Proton-treated patients stayed relatively stable during treatment, while photon-treated patients lost naive T cells and TCR diversity and gained effector/memory populations.

The CDR3 has 14 amino acids, counting the end cysteine and phenylalanine. Here the CDR3 DNA is all that survives: 42 bases in frame from base 1. The germline V gene supplies CDR1 MDHEN and CDR2 SYDVKM. A distance of 17 bases separates the germline ends of V and J, which lose 2 bases and 12 bases respectively. Library preparation used the immunoSEQ multiplex PCR assay. T cell repertoires were profiled with deep sequencing of rearranged TCR beta loci together with multiparametric flow cytometry. What TCRdb holds here is the immuneACCESS table cut down to in-frame rearrangements. Part of the clones is not present; checked against another copy, under half of the missing clones reflect an unresolved V gene, and the others are unexplained. The sample profile shows about 22,000 clones; about 90% of them were found once. The ten largest make up roughly a tenth of the sample.

The origin of this receptor is a woman in her seventies with pancreatic cancer. Some clones in this sample may be carry-over from other donors' samples. The receptor chain draws on TRBV28 and TRBJ2-1; perhaps TRBD1 is the D gene, with 6 bases matching. This specimen consisted of peripheral blood, obtained from a patient treated with proton-based radiotherapy. The CDR3 region: CASSLGGSAIAQFF. DNA sequence: TGTGCCAGCAGTTTAGGGGGCTCGGCAATTGCGCAGTTCTTC.